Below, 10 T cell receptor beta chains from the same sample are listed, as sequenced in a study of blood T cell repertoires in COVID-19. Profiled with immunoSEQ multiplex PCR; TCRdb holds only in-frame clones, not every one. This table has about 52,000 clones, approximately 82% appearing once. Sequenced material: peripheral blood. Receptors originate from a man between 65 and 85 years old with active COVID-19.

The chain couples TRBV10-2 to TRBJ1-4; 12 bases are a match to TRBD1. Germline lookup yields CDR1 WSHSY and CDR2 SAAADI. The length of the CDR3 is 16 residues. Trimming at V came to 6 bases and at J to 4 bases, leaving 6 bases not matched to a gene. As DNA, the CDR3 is TGCGCCAGCAGACCGGGACAGGGGGCCGGTAATGAAAAACTGTTTTTT. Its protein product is CASRPGQGAGNEKLFF.

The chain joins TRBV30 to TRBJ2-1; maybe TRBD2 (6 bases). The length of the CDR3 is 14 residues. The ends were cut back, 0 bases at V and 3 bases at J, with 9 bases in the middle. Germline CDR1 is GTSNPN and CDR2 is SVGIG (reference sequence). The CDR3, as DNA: TGTGCCTGGAGTGTACTGACTAGCTACAATGAGCAGTTCTTC. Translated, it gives CAWSVLTSYNEQFF.

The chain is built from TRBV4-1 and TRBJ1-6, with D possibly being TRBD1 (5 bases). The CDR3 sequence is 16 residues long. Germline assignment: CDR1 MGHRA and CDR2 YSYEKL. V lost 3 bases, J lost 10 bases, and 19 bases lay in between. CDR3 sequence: CASSQIQGDQGSPLHF. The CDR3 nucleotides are TGCGCCAGCAGCCAGATTCAGGGCGACCAGGGATCACCCCTCCACTTT.

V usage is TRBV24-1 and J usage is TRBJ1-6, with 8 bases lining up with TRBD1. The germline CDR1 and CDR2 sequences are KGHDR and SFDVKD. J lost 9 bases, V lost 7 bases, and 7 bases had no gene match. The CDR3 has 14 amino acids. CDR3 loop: CATRKTGDASPLHF. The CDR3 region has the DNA TGTGCCACCAGGAAGACAGGGGATGCTTCACCCCTCCACTTT.

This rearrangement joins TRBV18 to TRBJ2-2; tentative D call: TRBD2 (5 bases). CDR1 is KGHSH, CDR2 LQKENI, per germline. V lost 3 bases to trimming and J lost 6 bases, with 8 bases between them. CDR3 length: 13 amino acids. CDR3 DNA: TGTGCCAGCTCACCTCAAGCGGCCGGGGAGCTGTTTTTT. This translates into CASSPQAAGELFF.

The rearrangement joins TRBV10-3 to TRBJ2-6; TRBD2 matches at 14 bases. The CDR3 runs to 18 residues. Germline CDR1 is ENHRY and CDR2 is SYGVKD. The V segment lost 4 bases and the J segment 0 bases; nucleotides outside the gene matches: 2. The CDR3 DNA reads TGTGCCATCAGTGTGGGACTAGCGGGGGACTCTGGGGCCAACGTCCTGACTTTC. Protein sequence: CAISVGLAGDSGANVLTF.

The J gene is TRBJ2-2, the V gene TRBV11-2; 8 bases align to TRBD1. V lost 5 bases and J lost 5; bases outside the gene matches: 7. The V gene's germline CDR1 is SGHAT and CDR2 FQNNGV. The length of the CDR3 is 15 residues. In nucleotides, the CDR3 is TGTGCCAGCAGCATCCAGGGGGCGGGAACCGGGGAGCTGTTTTTT. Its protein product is CASSIQGAGTGELFF.

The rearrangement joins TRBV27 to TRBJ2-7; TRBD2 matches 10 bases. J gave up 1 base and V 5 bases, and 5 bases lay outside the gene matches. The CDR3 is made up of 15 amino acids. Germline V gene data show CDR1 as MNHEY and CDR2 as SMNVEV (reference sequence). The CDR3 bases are TGTGCCAGCAGTGTGAGCGGGGGGGATTCCTACGAGCAGTACTTC. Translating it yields CASSVSGGDSYEQYF.

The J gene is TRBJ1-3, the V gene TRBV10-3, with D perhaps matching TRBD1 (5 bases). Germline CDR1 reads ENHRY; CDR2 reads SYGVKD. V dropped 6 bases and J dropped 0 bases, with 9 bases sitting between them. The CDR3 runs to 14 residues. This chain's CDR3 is CAIRDIYSGNTIYF. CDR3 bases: TGTGCCATCAGGGACATTTACTCTGGAAACACCATATATTTT.

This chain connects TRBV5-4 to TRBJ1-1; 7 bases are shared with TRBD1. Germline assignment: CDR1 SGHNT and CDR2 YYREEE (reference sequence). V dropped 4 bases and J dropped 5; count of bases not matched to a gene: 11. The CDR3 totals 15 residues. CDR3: CASSAQGTAMTEAFF. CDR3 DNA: TGTGCCAGCAGCGCGCAAGGGACAGCGATGACTGAAGCTTTCTTT.